This T cell receptor (beta chain) originates from a study of CD8+ T cells in alopecia areata. cDNA reverse transcribed from extracted RNA served as the sequencing template. TCRdb keeps only in-frame clones here, not all; method: immunoSEQ multiplex PCR. The sample lists more than 85,000 clones; roughly 64% were seen once. The CDR3 sequence is 14 residues long. V was pared by 6 bases and J by 5 bases, with 16 bases between. Germline V gene sequence: CDR1 LNHDA, CDR2 SQIVND (reference sequence). This clone occurred once. Indicated treatment: oral pan-JAK inhibitor, 5-10 mg twice daily. V usage is TRBV19 and J usage is TRBJ2-5; no clear D. This clonotype was obtained from a human donor with alopecia areata. Sequenced material: CD8+ T cells sorted from blood, taken at week 4, from a patient treated with tofacitinib. CDR3 DNA sequence: TGTGCCAGTAGCCCTCTGGGCGCGGAGGAGACCCAGTACTTC. Translated: CASSPLGAEETQYF.